This TCR beta chain stems from a study of cytomegalovirus exposure and HLA in healthy donors. V lost 3 bases and J lost 5; bases outside the gene matches: 16. The germline V gene encodes CDR1 ENHRY and CDR2 SYGVKD. CDR3 size: 18 residues. The PCR ran on 60 Vbeta and 13 Jbeta primers. The method was immunoSEQ multiplex PCR; TCRdb's version includes in-frame clones alone and lacks a portion of them. The sample consists of some 120,000 clones, about 80% of them appearing once. The receptor comes from a male donor in good health and CMV-seronegative. V usage is TRBV10-3 and J usage is TRBJ1-1, with 9 bases that match TRBD1. Source material: PBMCs. The CDR3 nucleotides read TGTGCCATCAGTGATAAACGTCAGGAGGACAGGGGAGGTACTGAAGCTTTCTTT. Translation gives CAISDKRQEDRGGTEAFF.